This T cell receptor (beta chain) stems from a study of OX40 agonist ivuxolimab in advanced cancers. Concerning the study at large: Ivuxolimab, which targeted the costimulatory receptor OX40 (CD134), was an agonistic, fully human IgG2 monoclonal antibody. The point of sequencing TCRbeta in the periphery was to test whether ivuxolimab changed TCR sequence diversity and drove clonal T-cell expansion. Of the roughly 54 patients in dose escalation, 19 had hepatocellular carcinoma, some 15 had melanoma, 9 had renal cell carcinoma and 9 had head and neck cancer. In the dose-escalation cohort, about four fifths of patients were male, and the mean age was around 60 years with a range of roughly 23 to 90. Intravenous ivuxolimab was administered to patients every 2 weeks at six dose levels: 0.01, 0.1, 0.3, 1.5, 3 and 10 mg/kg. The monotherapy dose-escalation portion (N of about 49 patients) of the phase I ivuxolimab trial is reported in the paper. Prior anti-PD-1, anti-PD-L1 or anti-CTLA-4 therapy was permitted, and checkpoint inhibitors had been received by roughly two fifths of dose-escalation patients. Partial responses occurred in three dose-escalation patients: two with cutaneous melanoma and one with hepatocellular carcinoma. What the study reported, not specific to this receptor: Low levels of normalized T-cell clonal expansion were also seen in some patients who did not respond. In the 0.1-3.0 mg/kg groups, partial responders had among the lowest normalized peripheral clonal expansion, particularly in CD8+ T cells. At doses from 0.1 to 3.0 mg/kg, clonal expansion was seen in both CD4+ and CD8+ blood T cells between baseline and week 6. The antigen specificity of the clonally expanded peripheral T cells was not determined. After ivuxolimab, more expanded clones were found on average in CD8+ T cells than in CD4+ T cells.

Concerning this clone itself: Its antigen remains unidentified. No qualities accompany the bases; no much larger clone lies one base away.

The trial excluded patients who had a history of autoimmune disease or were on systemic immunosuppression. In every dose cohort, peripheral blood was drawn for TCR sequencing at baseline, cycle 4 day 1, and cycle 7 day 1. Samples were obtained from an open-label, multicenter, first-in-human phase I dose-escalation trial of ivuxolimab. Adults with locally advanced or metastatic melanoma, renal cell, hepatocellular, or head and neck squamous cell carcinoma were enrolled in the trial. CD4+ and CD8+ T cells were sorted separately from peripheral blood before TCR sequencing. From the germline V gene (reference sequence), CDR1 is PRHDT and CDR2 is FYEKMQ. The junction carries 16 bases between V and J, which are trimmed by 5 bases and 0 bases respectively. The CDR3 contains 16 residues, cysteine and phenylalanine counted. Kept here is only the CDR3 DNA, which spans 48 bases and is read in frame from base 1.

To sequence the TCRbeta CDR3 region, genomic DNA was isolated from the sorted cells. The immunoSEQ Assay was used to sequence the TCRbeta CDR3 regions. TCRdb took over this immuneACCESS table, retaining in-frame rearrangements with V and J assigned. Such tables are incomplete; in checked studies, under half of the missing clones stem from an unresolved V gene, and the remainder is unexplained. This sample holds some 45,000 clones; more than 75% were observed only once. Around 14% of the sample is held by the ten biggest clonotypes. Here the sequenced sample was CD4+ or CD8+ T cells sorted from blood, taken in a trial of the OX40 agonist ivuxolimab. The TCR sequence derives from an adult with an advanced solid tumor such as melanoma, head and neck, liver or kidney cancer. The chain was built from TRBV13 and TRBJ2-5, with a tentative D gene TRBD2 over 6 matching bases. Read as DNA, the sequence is TGTGCCAGCAGCCCCCTGCAGGCGGGGTACCAAGAGACCCAGTACTTC. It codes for CASSPLQAGYQETQYF. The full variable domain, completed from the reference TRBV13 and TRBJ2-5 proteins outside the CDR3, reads AAGVIQSPRHLIKEKRETATLKCYPIPRHDTVYWYQQGPGQDPQFLISFYEKMQSDKGSIPDRFSAQQFSDYHSELNMSSLELGDSALYFCASSPLQAGYQETQYFGPGTRLLVL.